These 31 T cell receptor beta chains share one sample of origin, sequenced in a study of OX40 agonist ivuxolimab in advanced cancers. Assay used: immunoSEQ multiplex PCR; TCRdb lists only in-frame clones, some missing. The table shows roughly 77,000 clones, with approximately 80% occurring only once. Sequences were derived from CD4+ or CD8+ T cells sorted from blood, sampled in a trial of the OX40 agonist ivuxolimab. The receptors stem from an adult with an advanced solid tumor such as melanoma, head and neck, liver or kidney cancer.

In DNA, the CDR3 is TGTGCCTGGAGTAAGAGTGTAAACATTCAGTACTTC. Its protein product is CAWSKSVNIQYF. The chain employs TRBV30 and TRBJ2-4; D gene unclear. Trimming left V 2 bases short and J 6 bases short, with 8 bases between. The V gene's germline CDR1 is GTSNPN and CDR2 SVGIG (reference sequence). The CDR3 contains 12 residues.

This sequence joins TRBV2 and TRBJ2-1; possible D gene TRBD1, 6 bases. V was trimmed by 4 bases and J by 2 bases, leaving 9 bases between them. CDR1 is SNHLY and CDR2 is FYNNEI in the germline V gene. CDR3 length equals 14 residues. The CDR3 loop reads CASSADRTYNEQFF. CDR3 bases: TGTGCCAGCAGTGCCGACAGGACCTACAATGAGCAGTTCTTC.

The J gene is TRBJ1-1, the V gene TRBV7-2; a possible D gene is TRBD1 (5 bases). The ends were cut back, 3 bases at V and 3 bases at J, with 11 bases in the middle. The CDR3 is 14 amino acids. Per germline, CDR1 SGHTA and CDR2 FQGNSA. This CDR3 is CASSLGQGDTEAFF. DNA for the CDR3: TGTGCCAGCAGCTTGGGGCAGGGAGACACTGAAGCTTTCTTT.

The chain uses TRBV7-2 and TRBJ2-5, with 7 bases identical to TRBD2. The V segment lost 1 base and the J segment 6 bases; nucleotides outside the gene matches: 8. The germline CDR1 and CDR2 sequences are SGHTA and FQGNSA. CDR3 size: 15 residues. CDR3 in amino acids: CASSLVGGIGQTQYF. DNA of the CDR3: TGTGCCAGCAGCTTAGTCGGGGGGATTGGACAGACCCAGTACTTC. Drawing the rest from reference TRBV7-2 and TRBJ2-5, the complete variable domain is GAGVSQSPSNKVTEKGKDVELRCDPISGHTALYWYRQSLGQGLEFLIYFQGNSAPDKSGLPSDRFSAERTGGSVSTLTIQRTQQEDSAVYLCASSLVGGIGQTQYFGPGTRLLVL.

This clone was found a few times. The chain couples TRBV30 to TRBJ2-3, with TRBD2 as a possible D gene (8 bases). This CDR3 is 16 amino acids long. V was shortened by 1 base and J by 5 bases, with 19 bases between the two germline ends. The germline gives CDR1 GTSNPN, CDR2 SVGIG (reference sequence). The CDR3 DNA sequence: TGTGCCTGGAGTGCCAAAGAGGGGGCGGGGGGAGATACGCAGTATTTT. The encoded protein is CAWSAKEGAGGDTQYF. Combining the CDR3 with reference TRBV30 and TRBJ2-3 gives the whole variable domain SQTIHQWPATLVQPVGSPLSLECTVEGTSNPNLYWYRQAAGRGLQLLFYSVGIGQISSEVPQNLSASRPQDRQFILSSKKLLLSDSGFYLCAWSAKEGAGGDTQYFGPGTRLTVL.

This rearrangement joins TRBV2 to TRBJ1-1; 7 bases are a match to TRBD1. The CDR3 contains 13 residues. CDR1 is SNHLY and CDR2 is FYNNEI in the germline V gene. V gave up 7 bases and J gave up 9 bases; unmatched junction bases: 11. In nucleotides, the CDR3 is TGTGCCAGCACCACAGGGGTGGGAGGGAAAGCTTTCTTT. Amino acids: CASTTGVGGKAFF.

The rearrangement uses TRBV29-1 and TRBJ2-5, with TRBD1 as a possible D gene (6 bases). V lost 5 bases and J lost 1, with 8 bases in between. This CDR3 is 12 amino acids long. The germline V gene has CDR1 SQVTM and CDR2 ANQGSEA. In nucleotides, the CDR3 is TGCAGCGTTTCGACAGGCCAAGAGACCCAGTACTTC. Protein: CSVSTGQETQYF.

This rearrangement joins TRBV30 to TRBJ2-3, with TRBD2 matching over 10 bases. The CDR3 extends over 17 amino acids. Germline values: CDR1 GTSNPN, CDR2 SVGIG (reference sequence). J lost 6 bases, V lost 1 base, and 13 bases had no gene match. The DNA for the CDR3 is TGTGCCTGGAGTGAGGCGGCTAGCGGGGGCCTTCTCGATACGCAGTATTTT. Translating it yields CAWSEAASGGLLDTQYF.

The chain uses TRBV30 and TRBJ1-4; 9 bases are a match to TRBD1. The CDR3 sequence is 13 residues long. The germline V gene has CDR1 GTSNPN and CDR2 SVGIG (reference sequence). With V trimmed by 7 bases and J by 10 bases, 10 bases remained unmatched. The CDR3 sequence: CAFKSGQGRKLFF. The CDR3 DNA reads TGTGCCTTCAAATCCGGACAGGGGCGAAAACTGTTTTTT.

The rearrangement uses TRBV28 and TRBJ1-5; D not resolved. CDR3 size: 11 residues. With 4 bases removed from V and 5 bases from J, the gap between germline ends came to 3 bases. Germline values: CDR1 MDHEN, CDR2 SYDVKM. CDR3 coding DNA: TGTGCCAGCAGTTCGTATCAGCCCCAGCATTTT. This gives the protein CASSSYQPQHF.

The chain employs TRBV25-1 and TRBJ2-3; 7 bases align to TRBD1. Losses at the gene ends were 4 bases for V and 2 bases for J; bases not matched to a gene: 15. The CDR3 is made up of 18 amino acids. Per germline, CDR1 MGHDK and CDR2 SYGVNS. This CDR3 is CASSGFAGTETPTDTQYF. In nucleotides, the CDR3 is TGTGCCAGCAGTGGATTTGCCGGGACAGAGACTCCCACAGATACGCAGTATTTT.

The chain employs TRBV6-1 and TRBJ2-3; D perhaps matches TRBD2 (5 bases). Germline-derived CDR1 and CDR2 are MNHNS and SASEGT. Deletions cut 4 bases from V and 1 base from J, with 12 bases between. The CDR3 runs 15 residues. Written as DNA, the CDR3 is TGTGCCAGCAGTGGGCAGCGGTTAGGCACAGATACGCAGTATTTT. Amino acid sequence: CASSGQRLGTDTQYF.

The rearrangement links TRBV28 to TRBJ1-2, with a possible D match to TRBD1 (6 bases). Per the germline V gene, CDR1 is MDHEN and CDR2 is SYDVKM. The V gene lost 3 bases and the J gene lost 7 bases, with 12 bases spanning the gap. The CDR3 is 13 amino acids. For the CDR3, the DNA is TGTGCCAGCAGTTTCGTAGGCAGGGGTGGCTACACCTTC. Translating it yields CASSFVGRGGYTF.

This chain uses TRBV7-3 with TRBJ2-5; TRBD2 agrees at 7 bases. The germline V gene has CDR1 SGHTA and CDR2 FQGTGA. The CDR3 is 13 amino acids. The V gene end was trimmed by 5 bases and the J gene end by 1 base; junction bases not matched to a gene: 1. The CDR3: CASSPSGQETQYF. The DNA for the CDR3 is TGTGCCAGCAGCCCTAGCGGCCAAGAGACCCAGTACTTC.

This clone has only one observation. V is TRBV6-1 and J is TRBJ1-5; the D gene is possibly TRBD1 (6 bases). The CDR3 length is 14 residues. Germline V gene sequence: CDR1 MNHNS, CDR2 SASEGT. Between the trimmed V and J ends, which lost 6 bases and 6 bases, there was a span of 15 bases. CDR3 coding DNA: TGTGCCAGCAGAACCACAGGGATCGGTCAGCCCCAGCATTTT. Translated, it gives CASRTTGIGQPQHF.

The rearrangement uses TRBV4-2 and TRBJ2-7; D gene uncertain. There are 14 residues in the CDR3. The V end was cut by 1 base, the J end by 3 bases, with 10 bases between. CDR1 is LGHNA and CDR2 is YNFKEQ in the germline V gene. For the CDR3, the DNA is TGTGCCAGCAGCCAAGGCCCGGAAAACTACGAGCAGTACTTC. Encoded protein: CASSQGPENYEQYF.

In its sample, this clone was seen a few times. V is TRBV7-3 and J is TRBJ1-2; D is undetermined. This CDR3 is 15 amino acids long. The germline V and J ends were trimmed by 2 bases and 0 bases, with 10 bases remaining between them. From germline, CDR1 is SGHTA and CDR2 FQGTGA. CDR3 amino acids: CASSLGPDSNYGYTF. As DNA, the CDR3 is TGTGCCAGCAGCTTAGGGCCGGATTCTAACTATGGCTACACCTTC.

The chain couples TRBV9 to TRBJ2-3; maybe TRBD1 (7 bases). The V gene's germline CDR1 is SGDLS and CDR2 YYNGEE. Between the trimmed V and J ends, which lost 0 bases and 5 bases, there was a span of 10 bases. This CDR3 contains 14 residues. In DNA, the CDR3 is TGTGCCAGCAGCGTAGCCCAGGGGGGAGATACGCAGTATTTT. It specifies CASSVAQGGDTQYF.

CDR3 protein: CASSQTGTLNTGELFF. The CDR3 DNA follows: TGCGCCAGCAGCCAAACCGGGACACTGAACACCGGGGAGCTGTTTTTT. The chain employs TRBV4-1 and TRBJ2-2; D possibly corresponds to TRBD1 (6 bases). V shed 2 bases and J shed 1 base, with 11 bases lying between them. The CDR3 extends over 16 amino acids. Germline V gene data show CDR1 as MGHRA and CDR2 as YSYEKL.

V gene TRBV10-2 combines with J gene TRBJ2-3; TRBD2 might be the D (6 bases). The CDR3 consists of 13 residues. Germline CDR1 WSHSY, CDR2 SAAADI. V was cut by 6 bases and J by 4 bases, with 11 bases left in between. CDR3 residues: CASSFSGADTQYF. The CDR3, as DNA: TGCGCCAGCAGCTTTTCGGGGGCAGATACGCAGTATTTT.

The chain couples TRBV20-1 to TRBJ2-1; D call uncertain. The CDR3 is made up of 11 amino acids. V was cut by 3 bases and J by 4 bases, with 4 bases left in between. Germline V gives CDR1 DFQATT, CDR2 SNEGSKA (reference sequence). In DNA form, the CDR3 reads TGCAGTGCTAGCCCATACAATGAGCAGTTCTTC. Amino acids: CSASPYNEQFF.

The genes are TRBV7-2 and TRBJ1-5, with D perhaps TRBD1 (5 bases). The germline V gene has CDR1 SGHTA and CDR2 FQGNSA. This CDR3 has 15 amino acids. The germline V and J ends were trimmed by 5 bases and 7 bases, with 18 bases remaining between them. The CDR3 DNA is TGTGCCAGCAGCCCCGTTCTTGGGGAGGGGCAGCCCCAGCATTTT. Protein sequence: CASSPVLGEGQPQHF.

The chain carries TRBV28 and TRBJ2-2, with a possible D match to TRBD1 (5 bases). The germline V and J ends were trimmed by 2 bases and 1 base, with 5 bases remaining between them. The germline V gene has CDR1 MDHEN and CDR2 SYDVKM. The CDR3 runs to 14 residues. The CDR3 is CASSLGQNTGELFF. CDR3 coding DNA: TGTGCCAGCAGTTTAGGACAGAACACCGGGGAGCTGTTTTTT.

V is TRBV7-2 and J is TRBJ2-3; 10 nucleotides match TRBD2. From germline, CDR1 is SGHTA and CDR2 FQGNSA. The CDR3 is 17 amino acids. V lost 5 bases and J lost 6; bases outside the gene matches: 14. The CDR3 region has the DNA TGTGCCAGCAGCCGACCTATGGGGACTAGCGAAGTTGATACGCAGTATTTT. This gives the protein CASSRPMGTSEVDTQYF. The variable domain in full, completed from reference TRBV7-2 and TRBJ2-3, reads GAGVSQSPSNKVTEKGKDVELRCDPISGHTALYWYRQSLGQGLEFLIYFQGNSAPDKSGLPSDRFSAERTGGSVSTLTIQRTQQEDSAVYLCASSRPMGTSEVDTQYFGPGTRLTVL.

This CDR3 is CASSQGRQEGPSGANVLTF. CDR3 DNA sequence: TGCGCCAGCAGCCAAGGCCGACAGGAAGGTCCGTCTGGGGCCAACGTCCTGACTTTC. This chain links TRBV4-1 with TRBJ2-6, with D possibly TRBD1 on 6 matching bases. The CDR3 totals 19 residues. The ends were cut back, 1 base at V and 1 base at J, with 17 bases in the middle. Germline CDR1 reads MGHRA; CDR2 reads YSYEKL.

The chain employs TRBV28 and TRBJ1-5; D is possibly TRBD1 (5 bases). The CDR3 totals 16 residues. The germline V gene has CDR1 MDHEN and CDR2 SYDVKM. Trimming took 4 bases from V and 2 from J, leaving 15 bases between them. The chain's CDR3 is CASSSQAGTRNQPQHF. In nucleotides, the CDR3 is TGTGCCAGCAGTTCCCAAGCGGGGACTCGCAATCAGCCCCAGCATTTT.

This rearrangement joins TRBV5-1 to TRBJ1-1; 10 bases agree with TRBD1. This CDR3 contains 17 residues. V lost 1 base and J lost 3; bases outside the gene matches: 9. Germline assignment: CDR1 SGHRS and CDR2 YFSETQ. The DNA of the CDR3 is TGCGCCAGCAGCTTGAGGGGACAGGGGATTGGGGACACTGAAGCTTTCTTT. It codes for CASSLRGQGIGDTEAFF.

The chain uses TRBV5-1 and TRBJ2-1; 8 nucleotides align to TRBD1. This CDR3 has 15 amino acids. V trimming: 4 bases; J trimming: 8 bases; junction bases outside the gene matches: 11. Germline lookup yields CDR1 SGHRS and CDR2 YFSETQ. The CDR3 protein is CASSNGTGPWDEQFF. The CDR3 DNA sequence: TGCGCCAGCAGCAACGGGACAGGCCCTTGGGATGAGCAGTTCTTC.

This rearrangement joins TRBV7-2 to TRBJ2-2; a possible D gene is TRBD1 (5 bases). Deletions cut 5 bases from V and 6 bases from J, with 10 bases between. Per germline, CDR1 SGHTA and CDR2 FQGNSA. The CDR3 runs to 13 residues. The CDR3 nucleotides are TGTGCCAGCAGCCGACAGTCGTCCGGGGAGCTGTTTTTT. It encodes CASSRQSSGELFF.

The chain recombines TRBV25-1 with TRBJ2-5; D unclear. This CDR3 contains 12 residues. The V gene's germline CDR1 is MGHDK and CDR2 SYGVNS. The V end was cut by 5 bases, the J end by 5 bases, with 9 bases between. In nucleotides, the CDR3 is TGTGCCAGCAGTCTATTCAAGGAGACCCAGTACTTC. It yields the protein CASSLFKETQYF.

The chain is built from TRBV7-6 and TRBJ2-2, with D perhaps TRBD1 (6 bases). Germline assignment: CDR1 SGHVS and CDR2 FNYEAQ. Trimming removed 5 bases from V and 4 bases from J, with 17 bases in between. The CDR3 is 16 amino acids. CDR3 in DNA: TGTGCCAGCAGCATCGCGCAGGGGCTAGTCACCGGGGAGCTGTTTTTT. Protein: CASSIAQGLVTGELFF.